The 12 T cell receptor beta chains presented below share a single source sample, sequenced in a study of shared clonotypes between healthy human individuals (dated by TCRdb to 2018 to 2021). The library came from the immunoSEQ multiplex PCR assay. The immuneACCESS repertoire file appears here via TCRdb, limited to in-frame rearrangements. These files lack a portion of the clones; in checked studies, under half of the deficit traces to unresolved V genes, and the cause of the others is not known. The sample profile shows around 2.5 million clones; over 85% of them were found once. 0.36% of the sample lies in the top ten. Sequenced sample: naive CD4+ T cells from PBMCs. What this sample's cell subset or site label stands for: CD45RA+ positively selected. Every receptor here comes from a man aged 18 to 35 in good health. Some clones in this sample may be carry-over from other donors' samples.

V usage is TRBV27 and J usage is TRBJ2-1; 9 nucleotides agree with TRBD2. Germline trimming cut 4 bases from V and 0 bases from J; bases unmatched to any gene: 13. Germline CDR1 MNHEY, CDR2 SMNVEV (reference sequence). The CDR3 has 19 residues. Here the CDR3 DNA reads TGTGCCAGCAGTTCCCGACGTGGACTAGCGCTTAGCTCCTACAATGAGCAGTTCTTC. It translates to CASSSRRGLALSSYNEQFF.

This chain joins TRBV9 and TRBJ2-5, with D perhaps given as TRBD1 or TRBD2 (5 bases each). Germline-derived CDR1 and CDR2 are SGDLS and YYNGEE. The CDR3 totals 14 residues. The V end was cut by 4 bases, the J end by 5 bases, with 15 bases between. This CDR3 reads CASSIFWGGETQYF. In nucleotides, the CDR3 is TGTGCCAGCAGCATCTTTTGGGGCGGGGAGACCCAGTACTTC.

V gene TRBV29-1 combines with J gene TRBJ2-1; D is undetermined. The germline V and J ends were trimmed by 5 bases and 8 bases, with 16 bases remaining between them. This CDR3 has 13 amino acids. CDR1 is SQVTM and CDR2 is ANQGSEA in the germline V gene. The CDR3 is CSVKGRVSDEQFF. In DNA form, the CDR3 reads TGCAGCGTTAAGGGCCGCGTAAGTGATGAGCAGTTCTTC.

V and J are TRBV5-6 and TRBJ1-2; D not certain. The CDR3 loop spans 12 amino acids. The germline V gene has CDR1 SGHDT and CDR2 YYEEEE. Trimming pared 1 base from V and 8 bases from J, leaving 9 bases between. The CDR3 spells CASSLSKWGYTF. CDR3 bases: TGTGCCAGCAGCTTGTCAAAGTGGGGCTACACCTTC.

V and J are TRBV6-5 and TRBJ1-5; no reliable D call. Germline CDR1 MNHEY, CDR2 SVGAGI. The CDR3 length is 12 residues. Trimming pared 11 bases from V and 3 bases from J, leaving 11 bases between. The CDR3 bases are TGTGCCGCCGGACGGCCCAATCAGCCCCAGCATTTT. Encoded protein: CAAGRPNQPQHF.

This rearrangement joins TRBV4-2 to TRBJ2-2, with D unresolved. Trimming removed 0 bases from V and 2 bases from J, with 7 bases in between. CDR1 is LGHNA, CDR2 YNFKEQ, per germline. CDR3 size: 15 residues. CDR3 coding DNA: TGTGCCAGCAGCCAAGATACCGGAAACACCGGGGAGCTGTTTTTT. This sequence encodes CASSQDTGNTGELFF.

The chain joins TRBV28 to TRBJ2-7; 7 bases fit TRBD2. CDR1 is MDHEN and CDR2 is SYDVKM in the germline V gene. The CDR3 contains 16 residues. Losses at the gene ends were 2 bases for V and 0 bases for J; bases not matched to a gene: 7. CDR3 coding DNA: TGTGCCAGCAGTTTAATCGGCGGGGGAGACTCCTACGAGCAGTACTTC. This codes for CASSLIGGGDSYEQYF.

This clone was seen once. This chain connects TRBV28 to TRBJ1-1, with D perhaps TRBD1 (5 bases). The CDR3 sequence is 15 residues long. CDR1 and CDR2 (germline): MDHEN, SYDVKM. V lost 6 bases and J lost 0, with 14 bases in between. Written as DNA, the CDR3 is TGTGCCAGCAGGGGGGGACGGGGCATGAACACTGAAGCTTTCTTT. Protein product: CASRGGRGMNTEAFF.

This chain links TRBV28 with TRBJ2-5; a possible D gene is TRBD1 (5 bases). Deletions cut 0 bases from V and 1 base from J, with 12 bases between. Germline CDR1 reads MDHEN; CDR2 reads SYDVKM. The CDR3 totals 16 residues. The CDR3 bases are TGTGCCAGCAGTTTATGGAAGGGGTCCCCCCAAGAGACCCAGTACTTC. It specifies CASSLWKGSPQETQYF.

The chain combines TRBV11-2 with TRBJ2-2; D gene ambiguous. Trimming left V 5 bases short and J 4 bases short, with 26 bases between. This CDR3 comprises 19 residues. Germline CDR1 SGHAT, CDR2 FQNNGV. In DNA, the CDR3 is TGTGCCAGCAGCCTCCGAAACGTTACGGTTCATCCGGGCACCGGGGAGCTGTTTTTT. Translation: CASSLRNVTVHPGTGELFF. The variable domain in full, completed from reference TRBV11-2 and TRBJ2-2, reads EAGVAQSPRYKIIEKRQSVAFWCNPISGHATLYWYQQILGQGPKLLIQFQNNGVVDDSQLPKDRFSAERLKGVDSTLKIQPAKLEDSAVYLCASSLRNVTVHPGTGELFFGEGSRLTVL.

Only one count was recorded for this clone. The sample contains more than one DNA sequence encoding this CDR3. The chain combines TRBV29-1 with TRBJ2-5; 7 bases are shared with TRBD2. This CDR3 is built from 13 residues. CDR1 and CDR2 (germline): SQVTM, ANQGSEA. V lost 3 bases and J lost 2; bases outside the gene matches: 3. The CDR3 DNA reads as TGCAGCGTTGACGCGGGAGCACAAGAGACCCAGTACTTC. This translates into CSVDAGAQETQYF.

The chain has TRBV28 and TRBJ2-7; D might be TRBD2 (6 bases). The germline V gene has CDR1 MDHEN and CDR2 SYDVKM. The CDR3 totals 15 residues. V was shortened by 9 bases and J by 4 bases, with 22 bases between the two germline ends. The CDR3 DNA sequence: TGTGCCAGTACCCGCGGGGCACAACGGGCTTACGAGCAGTACTTC. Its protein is CASTRGAQRAYEQYF.